These 23 T cell receptor beta chains originate from one sample sequenced in a study of T cell responses to AZD1222 COVID-19 vaccine. This table comes from immunoSEQ multiplex PCR, and its TCRdb copy is limited to in-frame clones, with some not included. The sample contains about 57,000 clones, roughly 87% of which appear only once. Sample: peripheral blood, taken on day 0 of AZD1222 vaccination. The source of these receptors is an adult in good health.

The sample holds one count of this clone. The chain combines TRBV6-5 with TRBJ1-3; the match to TRBD1 covers 8 bases. Germline loops: CDR1 MNHEY, CDR2 SVGAGI. Trimming removed 6 bases from V and 4 bases from J; junction bases left unmatched: 8. CDR3 length: 15 amino acids. The CDR3 loop is CASSRTGLLGNTIYF. Here the CDR3 DNA reads TGTGCCAGCAGCCGGACAGGGCTATTAGGAAACACCATATATTTT.

CDR3 bases: TGTGCCAGCAGTGAAGAAAGGGGATTGGGCCAGCCCCAGCATTTT. As protein: CASSEERGLGQPQHF. The genes are TRBV6-1 and TRBJ1-5; possibly TRBD1 for D (5 bases). Germline values: CDR1 MNHNS, CDR2 SASEGT. V was shortened by 1 base and J by 7 bases, with 14 bases between the two germline ends. The CDR3 is 15 residues long.

The V and J genes are TRBV10-3 and TRBJ2-3; no reliable D call. The V end lost 8 bases, the J end lost 10 bases, and 16 bases lay between the germline ends. Looked up from germline, CDR1 is ENHRY and CDR2 is SYGVKD. CDR3 length: 12 amino acids. DNA of the CDR3: TGTGCCATCGGAAGAGAGCCGACCCCGCAGTATTTT. This encodes CAIGREPTPQYF.

This clone is a singleton in its sample. The chain employs TRBV7-3 and TRBJ2-5, with TRBD2 identical over 16 bases. Germline CDR1 reads SGHTA; CDR2 reads FQGTGA. The CDR3 contains 19 residues. V trimming: 5 bases; J trimming: 1 base; junction bases outside the gene matches: 10. This CDR3 is CASSQQGLAGGLSQETQYF. CDR3 nucleotide sequence: TGTGCCAGCAGCCAACAGGGACTAGCGGGGGGGCTTTCCCAAGAGACCCAGTACTTC.

V and J are TRBV6-5 and TRBJ1-5; 7 bases are shared with TRBD1. The CDR3 consists of 14 residues. V shed 6 bases and J 3 bases; nucleotides not matched to a gene: 5. Germline loops: CDR1 MNHEY, CDR2 SVGAGI. CDR3 loop: CASRPQGINQPQHF. The CDR3 bases are TGTGCCAGCAGGCCACAGGGGATCAATCAGCCCCAGCATTTT.

In this sample, this clone turned up a few times. The genes are TRBV19 and TRBJ2-1; D ambiguous. Germline V gene data show CDR1 as LNHDA and CDR2 as SQIVND (reference sequence). The length of the CDR3 is 16 residues. Trimming left V 3 bases short and J 3 bases short, with 15 bases between. The CDR3 DNA is TGTGCCAGTAGTATGAAAGGTGTGGGGATCTACAATGAGCAGTTCTTC. It yields the protein CASSMKGVGIYNEQFF.

The table lists this clone with a count of one. J is TRBJ1-6 and V is TRBV10-3; the D is unclear. V was clipped by 2 bases and J by 0 bases, with 11 bases between them. CDR1 and CDR2 from the germline V gene are ENHRY and SYGVKD. The CDR3 contains 17 residues. CDR3 nucleotides: TGTGCCATCAGTGAGATACACGTTAGCTCCTATAATTCACCCCTCCACTTT. This encodes CAISEIHVSSYNSPLHF.

J is TRBJ2-4 and V is TRBV11-2; D ambiguous. Germline V gene lookup returns CDR1 SGHAT and CDR2 FQNNGV. CDR3 size: 16 residues. V was shortened by 2 bases and J by 0 bases, with 11 bases between the two germline ends. The DNA of the CDR3 is TGTGCCAGCAGCTTACGTGTCTCGAAAGCCAAAAACATTCAGTACTTC. Residues: CASSLRVSKAKNIQYF.

The chain combines TRBV4-1 with TRBJ1-6; D unresolved. Germline CDR1 reads MGHRA; CDR2 reads YSYEKL. The CDR3 has 18 residues. Trimming took off 2 bases at V and 3 bases at J, with 17 bases between the two ends. For the CDR3, the DNA is TGCGCCAGCAGCCAACCGGCCGGAGGGAGAAGCTATAATTCACCCCTCCACTTT. Encoded protein: CASSQPAGGRSYNSPLHF.

The chain carries TRBV4-1 and TRBJ1-3; no clear D. V lost 1 base and J lost 2, with 12 bases in between. Germline loops: CDR1 MGHRA, CDR2 YSYEKL. This CDR3 has 16 residues. The CDR3 DNA is TGCGCCAGCAGCCAAGCTGATTGGCCAGCTGGAAACACCATATATTTT. Translating gives CASSQADWPAGNTIYF.

The chain couples TRBV5-4 to TRBJ1-1; 12 positions match TRBD1. J gave up 1 base and V 4 bases, and 2 bases lay outside the gene matches. The CDR3 runs 15 residues. Germline CDR1 is SGHNT and CDR2 is YYREEE (reference sequence). CDR3 sequence (DNA): TGTGCCAGCAGCCCGGGACAGGGGGCGAACACTGAAGCTTTCTTT. Its translation: CASSPGQGANTEAFF.

This clone is a singleton in its sample. The chain employs TRBV9 and TRBJ2-7; D assignment may be TRBD1 or TRBD2 (5 bases each). The CDR3 extends over 15 amino acids. From germline, CDR1 is SGDLS and CDR2 YYNGEE. Trimming left V 0 bases short and J 7 bases short, with 17 bases between. This CDR3 is CASSVEGTPYWEQYF. The CDR3 DNA reads as TGTGCCAGCAGCGTAGAAGGGACCCCTTATTGGGAGCAGTACTTC.

The chain has TRBV4-2 and TRBJ2-7, with D uncertain. The CDR3 runs 15 residues. V dropped 1 base and J dropped 6 bases, with 16 bases sitting between them. CDR1 is LGHNA and CDR2 is YNFKEQ in the germline V gene. The chain's CDR3 is CASSQASAKVLEQYF. In DNA form, the CDR3 reads TGTGCCAGCAGCCAAGCCTCAGCGAAGGTCCTCGAGCAGTACTTC.

The gene calls are TRBV5-1 and TRBJ2-5, with TRBD2 matching over 7 bases. Germline V lookup: CDR1 SGHRS, CDR2 YFSETQ. This CDR3 contains 14 residues. The J segment lost 5 bases and the V segment lost 3 bases, leaving 7 bases of the junction unmatched. The CDR3 spells CASSSDGGVETQYF. In nucleotides, the CDR3 is TGCGCCAGCAGCTCGGATGGGGGGGTTGAGACCCAGTACTTC.

The chain has TRBV5-1 and TRBJ2-2; D is possibly TRBD1 or TRBD2 (6 bases each). Trimming took 4 bases from V and 0 from J, leaving 10 bases between them. This CDR3 comprises 15 residues. Germline CDR1 SGHRS, CDR2 YFSETQ. The CDR3 sequence is CASSPGGSNTGELFF. CDR3 DNA sequence: TGCGCCAGCAGCCCCGGGGGCTCGAACACCGGGGAGCTGTTTTTT. The full variable domain, in which reference TRBV5-1 and TRBJ2-2 provide the parts outside the CDR3, is KAGVTQTPRYLIKTRGQQVTLSCSPISGHRSVSWYQQTPGQGLQFLFEYFSETQRNKGNFPGRFSGRQFSNSRSEMNVSTLELGDSALYLCASSPGGSNTGELFFGEGSRLTVL.

The V and J genes are TRBV28 and TRBJ2-7, with D perhaps matching TRBD2 (6 bases). This CDR3 has 12 amino acids. V was pared by 7 bases and J by 3 bases, with 10 bases between. Germline V gene sequence: CDR1 MDHEN, CDR2 SYDVKM. CDR3 residues: CASKLGLYEQYF. CDR3 DNA: TGTGCCAGCAAATTGGGACTCTACGAGCAGTACTTC.

V gene TRBV24-1 combines with J gene TRBJ2-5; tentatively, D is TRBD2 (6 bases). Deletions cut 5 bases from V and 1 base from J, with 10 bases between. Germline lookup yields CDR1 KGHDR and CDR2 SFDVKD. This CDR3 has 14 residues. The CDR3 DNA is TGTGCCACCAGTGTCTCCGGGGGCCAAGAGACCCAGTACTTC. Translated, it gives CATSVSGGQETQYF.

V and J are TRBV28 and TRBJ1-3; D gene ambiguous. The CDR3 is 13 residues long. V dropped 5 bases and J dropped 8 bases, with 13 bases sitting between them. CDR1 is MDHEN and CDR2 is SYDVKM in the germline V gene. CDR3 bases: TGTGCCAGCAGTCCCGTTACAACGGACACCATATATTTT. Protein: CASSPVTTDTIYF.

The table lists this clone with a count of one. The CDR3 nucleotides read TGTGCCATCAGTGGCCAGGCGGCTGGAAACACCATATATTTT. It yields the protein CAISGQAAGNTIYF. The gene calls are TRBV10-3 and TRBJ1-3; D gene unclear. The CDR3 is 14 amino acids. V was shortened by 4 bases and J by 2 bases, with 9 bases between the two germline ends. Germline lookup yields CDR1 ENHRY and CDR2 SYGVKD.

The V call is TRBV3-1 (or the pseudogene TRBV3-2), the J call TRBJ1-1; D possibly corresponds to TRBD1 (5 bases). The V end was cut by 5 bases, the J end by 1 base, with 14 bases between. CDR1 and CDR2 from the germline V gene are LGHDT and YNNKEL (reference sequence). The CDR3 is 15 residues long. The CDR3 spells CASSKMDMTNTEAFF. The DNA for the CDR3 is TGTGCCAGCAGCAAAATGGACATGACGAACACTGAAGCTTTCTTT.

The CDR3 loop reads CASSLVGGIYLYGYTF. In DNA, the CDR3 is TGCGCCAGCAGCTTGGTGGGGGGGATTTACCTATATGGCTACACCTTC. This rearrangement joins TRBV5-1 to TRBJ1-2, with D possibly matching TRBD1 (5 bases). V shed 0 bases and J shed 5 bases, with 17 bases lying between them. The V gene's germline CDR1 is SGHRS and CDR2 YFSETQ. The CDR3 consists of 16 residues. Full variable domain (outside the CDR3, taken from reference TRBV5-1 and TRBJ1-2): KAGVTQTPRYLIKTRGQQVTLSCSPISGHRSVSWYQQTPGQGLQFLFEYFSETQRNKGNFPGRFSGRQFSNSRSEMNVSTLELGDSALYLCASSLVGGIYLYGYTFGSGTRLTVV.

V gene TRBV7-2 combines with J gene TRBJ2-7; 12 positions agree with TRBD2. The CDR3 has 19 amino acids. Trimming cost V 2 bases and J 3 bases; bases outside gene matches: 14. Germline V CDR1 and CDR2: SGHTA, FQGNSA. The CDR3 is CASSLWGRRTSGAFYEQYF. The CDR3 nucleotides read TGTGCCAGCAGCTTATGGGGACGTAGGACTAGCGGGGCCTTCTACGAGCAGTACTTC.

The V and J genes are TRBV18 and TRBJ2-7; D is unresolved. V lost 2 bases to trimming and J lost 6 bases, with 17 bases between them. The germline V gene has CDR1 KGHSH and CDR2 LQKENI. The CDR3 length is 15 residues. The CDR3 region is CASSPRVRRPTEQYF. The CDR3 DNA sequence: TGTGCCAGCTCACCAAGGGTTCGCAGGCCCACCGAGCAGTACTTC.